This passage covers 27 T cell receptor beta chains from one sample sequenced in a study of blood T cell repertoires in COVID-19. Using immunoSEQ multiplex PCR, the repertoire was profiled, and TCRdb retains in-frame clones only, with some absent. The table has approximately 300,000 clones, roughly 87% seen once. Sequencing input: peripheral blood. The receptors derive from a man aged 50 to 59 with active or convalescent COVID-19.

The genes are TRBV3-1 (or the pseudogene TRBV3-2) and TRBJ1-5, with D unresolved. The V gene lost 0 bases and the J gene lost 6 bases, with 3 bases spanning the gap. The germline V gene encodes CDR1 LGHDT and CDR2 YNNKEL (reference sequence). The CDR3 totals 12 residues. The CDR3 DNA reads TGTGCCAGCAGCCAAGACGGTCAGCCCCAGCATTTT. Translated, it gives CASSQDGQPQHF.

The rearrangement uses TRBV19 and TRBJ2-7; 8 nucleotides match TRBD1. Germline CDR1 reads LNHDA; CDR2 reads SQIVND (reference sequence). The CDR3 has 18 amino acids. With V trimmed by 2 bases and J by 2 bases, 14 bases remained unmatched. CDR3: CASSISSRDRWIAYEQYF. DNA of the CDR3: TGTGCCAGTAGTATATCGTCCCGGGACAGGTGGATTGCCTACGAGCAGTACTTC.

Only one count was recorded for this clone. The gene calls are TRBV6-5 and TRBJ2-3; D unresolved. Trimming shortened V by 6 bases and J by 6 bases, and 10 bases separated the two germline ends. The germline V gene has CDR1 MNHEY and CDR2 SVGAGI. The CDR3 has 12 amino acids. The CDR3 nucleotides are TGTGCCAGCAGCCACTCCCTCGATACGCAGTATTTT. This translates into CASSHSLDTQYF.

The genes are TRBV5-4 and TRBJ2-3; TRBD1 aligns across 11 bases. With 5 bases clipped from V and 3 bases from J, the junction kept 8 bases outside the gene matches. The V gene's germline CDR1 is SGHNT and CDR2 YYREEE (reference sequence). The length of the CDR3 is 16 residues. The CDR3 DNA follows: TGTGCCAGCAGACCCCCCGGGACAGGGGGGACAGATACGCAGTATTTT. The encoded protein is CASRPPGTGGTDTQYF. The whole variable domain, remainder taken from reference TRBV5-4 and TRBJ2-3, is ETGVTQSPTHLIKTRGQQVTLRCSSQSGHNTVSWYQQALGQGPQFIFQYYREEENGRGNFPPRFSGLQFPNYSSELNVNALELDDSALYLCASRPPGTGGTDTQYFGPGTRLTVL.

The V call is TRBV6-5, the J call TRBJ2-7, with D perhaps TRBD2 (6 bases). The germline V gene encodes CDR1 MNHEY and CDR2 SVGAGI. With 0 bases removed from V and 0 bases from J, the gap between germline ends came to 9 bases. The CDR3 is made up of 15 amino acids. The CDR3 DNA reads as TGTGCCAGCAGTTACTCGATGGGGGGCTCCTACGAGCAGTACTTC. This codes for CASSYSMGGSYEQYF.

As DNA, the CDR3 is TGTGCCACCAGCAGAACAGGGCAAGAGACCCAGTACTTC. Encoded protein: CATSRTGQETQYF. The chain combines TRBV15 with TRBJ2-5; TRBD1 is a possible D gene (6 bases). Trimming took 2 bases from V and 2 from J, leaving 6 bases between them. This CDR3 comprises 13 residues. Per the germline V gene, CDR1 is LNHNV and CDR2 is YYDKDF (reference sequence).

The genes are TRBV15 and TRBJ2-1; tentative D call: TRBD2 (5 bases). The CDR3 extends over 14 amino acids. Germline V gives CDR1 LNHNV, CDR2 YYDKDF (reference sequence). V lost 0 bases and J lost 7, with 10 bases in between. This chain's CDR3 is CATSRDSRGNEQFF. The DNA for the CDR3 is TGTGCCACCAGCAGAGATTCCAGAGGGAATGAGCAGTTCTTC.

This chain joins TRBV6-6 and TRBJ2-7, with D perhaps TRBD2 (6 bases). CDR3 length: 11 residues. Between the trimmed V and J ends, which lost 7 bases and 6 bases, there was a span of 10 bases. CDR1 is MNHNY and CDR2 is SVGAGI in the germline V gene (reference sequence). CDR3 sequence: CASKGGSEQYF. The CDR3 bases are TGTGCCAGCAAAGGAGGGTCCGAGCAGTACTTC.

The chain joins TRBV9 to TRBJ2-3; TRBD2 matches 14 bases. The CDR3 length is 18 residues. Germline V CDR1 and CDR2: SGDLS, YYNGEE. With 4 bases clipped from V and 0 bases from J, the junction kept 7 bases outside the gene matches. As DNA, the CDR3 is TGTGCCAGCAGCTACGGGACTAGCGGGGGTTTTAGCACAGATACGCAGTATTTT. Protein product: CASSYGTSGGFSTDTQYF.

The chain links TRBV6-5 to TRBJ1-4, with D tentatively TRBD1 (6 bases). Trimming left V 0 bases short and J 4 bases short, with 9 bases between. From germline, CDR1 is MNHEY and CDR2 SVGAGI. This CDR3 has 15 residues. DNA for the CDR3: TGTGCCAGCAGTTACTCGGGGACAAGTAATGAAAAACTGTTTTTT. This translates into CASSYSGTSNEKLFF.

The table lists this clone with a few counts. The chain employs TRBV4-1 and TRBJ1-6; 9 bases fit TRBD1. V dropped 0 bases and J dropped 3; count of bases not matched to a gene: 0. The CDR3 extends over 16 amino acids. Germline V gene data show CDR1 as MGHRA and CDR2 as YSYEKL. The CDR3, as DNA: TGCGCCAGCAGCCAAGAGACAGGGGGCTATAATTCACCCCTCCACTTT. Protein product: CASSQETGGYNSPLHF.

The chain is built from TRBV2 and TRBJ1-3; the match to TRBD1 covers 7 bases. Germline loops: CDR1 SNHLY, CDR2 FYNNEI. V was pared by 7 bases and J by 0 bases, with 6 bases of the junction left unmatched. The CDR3 runs to 15 residues. The CDR3 sequence: CASNSQGISGNTIYF. DNA for the CDR3: TGTGCCAGCAACTCACAGGGGATCTCTGGAAACACCATATATTTT.

This chain connects TRBV10-3 to TRBJ1-2; a weak D match, TRBD1 (6 bases). The ends were cut back, 0 bases at V and 7 bases at J, with 15 bases in the middle. Germline values: CDR1 ENHRY, CDR2 SYGVKD. The CDR3 has 15 residues. The CDR3 sequence is CAISESGQIMSGYTF. CDR3 DNA sequence: TGTGCCATCAGTGAGTCAGGACAGATTATGAGTGGCTACACCTTC.

The chain joins TRBV28 to TRBJ1-2, with TRBD1 matching 8 bases. Per germline, CDR1 MDHEN and CDR2 SYDVKM. CDR3 size: 14 residues. The V and J ends lost 8 bases and 6 bases, in that order; junction bases with no gene match: 11. The CDR3 region has the DNA TGTGCCAGCCTCTCCCCCCAGGGGGCCAATGGCTACACCTTC. This sequence encodes CASLSPQGANGYTF.

The V and J genes are TRBV5-1 and TRBJ2-5, with 8 bases aligning to TRBD1. Unmatched junction bases numbered 7, after V lost 4 bases and J lost 2 bases. Germline V gene data show CDR1 as SGHRS and CDR2 as YFSETQ. This CDR3 has 15 amino acids. The CDR3 is CASSQGQGRQETQYF. CDR3 nucleotide sequence: TGCGCCAGCAGCCAAGGACAGGGTAGACAAGAGACCCAGTACTTC.

The chain uses TRBV28 and TRBJ2-2; TRBD2 matches at 8 bases. V dropped 8 bases and J dropped 3; count of bases not matched to a gene: 8. CDR1 is MDHEN and CDR2 is SYDVKM in the germline V gene. This CDR3 comprises 15 residues. This chain's CDR3 is CASATGGPDTGELFF. In DNA, the CDR3 is TGTGCCAGCGCCACGGGGGGGCCCGACACCGGGGAGCTGTTTTTT.

The rearrangement links TRBV19 to TRBJ2-2; TRBD2 agrees at 11 bases. The CDR3 runs to 16 residues. Looked up from germline, CDR1 is LNHDA and CDR2 is SQIVND (reference sequence). V gave up 4 bases and J gave up 5 bases; unmatched junction bases: 6. The CDR3 nucleotides are TGTGCCAGTAGTACCCAAGCTAGCGGGGGGACCGGGGAGCTGTTTTTT. Translated, it gives CASSTQASGGTGELFF.

This clone was counted a single time. The V gene is TRBV2, the J gene TRBJ2-3; tentative D call: TRBD1 (6 bases). Per the germline V gene, CDR1 is SNHLY and CDR2 is FYNNEI. Trimming removed 6 bases from V and 4 bases from J, with 14 bases in between. The CDR3 sequence is 14 residues long. The CDR3: CASREWTEADTQYF. CDR3 sequence (DNA): TGTGCCAGCAGAGAGTGGACAGAAGCAGATACGCAGTATTTT. Supplemented by reference TRBV2 and TRBJ2-3, the full variable domain reads EPEVTQTPSHQVTQMGQEVILRCVPISNHLYFYWYRQILGQKVEFLVSFYNNEISEKSEIFDDQFSVERPDGSNFTLKIRSTKLEDSAMYFCASREWTEADTQYFGPGTRLTVL.

V gene TRBV24-1 combines with J gene TRBJ2-1; D is unresolved. The CDR3 has 12 residues. Trimming pared 5 bases from V and 9 bases from J, leaving 10 bases between. Germline V gene lookup returns CDR1 KGHDR and CDR2 SFDVKD. CDR3 residues: CATSAPLSEQFF. For the CDR3, the DNA is TGTGCCACCAGTGCCCCCCTTAGTGAGCAGTTCTTC.

The chain is built from TRBV5-8 and TRBJ2-6; TRBD2 might be the D (6 bases). This CDR3 spans 16 amino acids. V lost 6 bases, J lost 2 bases, and 15 bases lay in between. Germline V lookup: CDR1 SGHTS, CDR2 YDEGEE. The CDR3 region is CASNEGWGAGANVLTF. For the CDR3, the DNA is TGTGCCAGCAACGAAGGCTGGGGGGCTGGGGCCAACGTCCTGACTTTC. Full variable domain (missing parts from reference TRBV5-8 and TRBJ2-6): EAGVTQSPTHLIKTRGQQATLRCSPISGHTSVYWYQQALGLGLQFLLWYDEGEERNRGNFPPRFSGRQFPNYSSELNVNALELEDSALYLCASNEGWGAGANVLTFGAGSRLTVL.

This chain connects TRBV7-3 to TRBJ2-3; TRBD2 agrees at 14 bases. J was trimmed by 2 bases and V by 0 bases; bases with no gene match: 10. The V gene's germline CDR1 is SGHTA and CDR2 FQGTGA. The CDR3 runs 20 residues. As DNA, the CDR3 is TGTGCCAGCAGCTTAACCGGACTAGCGGGAGGACCGGGGTACACAGATACGCAGTATTTT. Encoded protein: CASSLTGLAGGPGYTDTQYF.

The chain is built from TRBV2 and TRBJ1-1; no clear D. This CDR3 is built from 12 residues. Germline loops: CDR1 SNHLY, CDR2 FYNNEI. V was clipped by 5 bases and J by 1 base, with 5 bases between them. In nucleotides, the CDR3 is TGTGCCAGCAGTTACACGAACACTGAAGCTTTCTTT. It specifies CASSYTNTEAFF.

The rearrangement links TRBV19 to TRBJ1-5; TRBD1 matches 8 bases. CDR1 and CDR2 from the germline V gene are LNHDA and SQIVND (reference sequence). Losses at the gene ends were 10 bases for V and 2 bases for J; bases not matched to a gene: 10. The CDR3 extends over 15 amino acids. CDR3 bases: TGTGCCATTCACCCAGGACAGGGCGGCAATCAGCCCCAGCATTTT. This sequence encodes CAIHPGQGGNQPQHF.

This chain connects TRBV5-1 to TRBJ1-2; weak D call: TRBD1 (6 bases). This CDR3 has 15 residues. Germline CDR1 SGHRS, CDR2 YFSETQ. Trimming removed 4 bases from V and 6 bases from J, with 19 bases in between. This CDR3 is CASSPTTQTGHGYTF. The CDR3 DNA reads TGCGCCAGCAGCCCGACCACACAGACAGGCCATGGCTACACCTTC.

This clone was detected a few times. This chain connects TRBV30 to TRBJ1-5; D is undetermined. V lost 5 bases to trimming and J lost 0 bases, with 17 bases between them. The CDR3 consists of 16 residues. Per germline, CDR1 GTSNPN and CDR2 SVGIG (reference sequence). The CDR3 loop reads CAWGKRGGYSNQPQHF. Written as DNA, the CDR3 is TGTGCCTGGGGTAAGCGGGGAGGATATAGCAATCAGCCCCAGCATTTT.

This clone was recorded only once. The V call is TRBV5-1, the J call TRBJ1-2, with 7 positions matching TRBD1. The length of the CDR3 is 16 residues. Germline trimming cut 4 bases from V and 6 bases from J; bases unmatched to any gene: 15. Germline values: CDR1 SGHRS, CDR2 YFSETQ. CDR3 in DNA: TGCGCCAGCAGCCTGTCCGGGACAGCCTCATGGAATGGCTACACCTTC. Protein: CASSLSGTASWNGYTF.

This clone appeared a single time. The rearrangement joins TRBV7-2 to TRBJ1-5; the D is unclear. CDR3 length: 16 residues. The V end lost 0 bases, the J end lost 4 bases, and 13 bases lay between the germline ends. Per the germline V gene, CDR1 is SGHTA and CDR2 is FQGNSA. CDR3 protein: CASSLARSVANQPQHF. CDR3 coding DNA: TGTGCCAGCAGCTTAGCAAGGAGTGTGGCAAATCAGCCCCAGCATTTT.